This note documents a single T cell receptor (beta chain) sequence. Its specificity is not known. The source of the sample is a study of OX40 agonist ivuxolimab in advanced cancers. Study at large: Dose-escalation patients suffered from hepatocellular carcinoma, melanoma, renal cell or head and neck cancer.

TCRdb's copy holds only in-frame clones and misses some; the assay was immunoSEQ multiplex PCR. This table has about 67,000 clones, 84% appearing once. Peripheral blood came from all dose cohorts at three timepoints. The CDR3 loop spans 12 amino acids. Germline loops: CDR1 SNHLY, CDR2 FYNNEI. V shed 4 bases and J shed 5 bases, with 6 bases lying between them. General study points: CD4+ and CD8+ T cells in blood underwent clonal expansion by week 6 at 0.1 to 3.0 mg/kg. Expanded clones were, on average, more numerous in CD8+ T cells than in CD4+.

Here the sequenced sample was CD4+ or CD8+ T cells sorted from blood, taken in a trial of the OX40 agonist ivuxolimab. The chain links TRBV2 to TRBJ2-1; D gene ambiguous. The clonotype comes from an adult with an advanced solid tumor such as melanoma, head and neck, liver or kidney cancer. The CDR3 protein is CASSVGNNEQFF. The CDR3, as DNA: TGTGCCAGCAGTGTTGGGAACAATGAGCAGTTCTTC.